What follows describes a single T cell receptor beta chain. Its antigen target is currently unknown. Base qualities were left out, and no much larger clone turns up one base away. The cohort consisted of some 730 healthy bone marrow donors. At the time of sampling, every cohort member was nominally healthy, though immune exposures that went unrecorded were likely present. The donor was CMV seronegative and belonged to the group of 380 or so seronegative cohort members. Every donor gave a peripheral blood sample, and the peripheral blood mononuclear cells from that sample were used for TCR beta sequencing. The Qiagen DNeasy Blood Extraction Kit was used to extract genomic DNA from the blood cell samples. The sample belongs to a study of cytomegalovirus exposure and HLA in healthy donors (dated by TCRdb to the late 2010s). Context from the whole study: An earlier analysis of several hundred of the donors reported more than 250 Gb of sequence data and some 120 million unique TCR beta sequences from 150 million to 200 million T cells. The study profiled the T cell repertoires of some 610 subjects by immunosequencing and related them to cytomegalovirus serostatus. Across around 400 genotyped donors of the cohort, an average of roughly 200,000 unique TCR beta nucleotide sequences per donor were sequenced, and roughly 20% of those sequences were non-productive. HLA typing covered class I and class II loci at four-digit resolution. The aim of the study was to test whether cataloging public T cell receptors could identify signatures of past pathogen exposure. All discovery cohort repertoires had been generated on a single sequencing platform. Rather than using new phenotypic data, the later analysis identified candidate immune exposures from TCR beta sequences and from how often those sequences occurred across donors. To study patterns of TCR occurrence, a later analysis re-analyzed previously published TCR beta repertoires from 600 to 750 donors and added high-resolution HLA genotyping. Among the approximately 430 genotyped donors, approximately 82% belonged to the genetic ancestry cluster associated with self-reported Caucasian donors. A later genetic analysis used genome-wide SNP genotypes for about three fifths of the 666 donors, treating that subset as a discovery cohort. An earlier analysis of around 640 of the donors used high-throughput TCR beta sequencing to judge whether each TCR beta V gene segment behaved as functional or pseudogenic. Typing coverage differed by locus: A, B, C, DRB1 and DQB1 were typed in about 629-640 donors, DQA1 in 500 to 550, DPA1 in 600 to 610, and DPB1 in 450 to 490. A separate validation cohort of 100 to 150 different subjects was used in addition to the approximately 640-subject first cohort. Donor age, sex, ethnicity and CMV serostatus were compiled together with the repertoire data. An early release covering over 500 HLA-typed donors comprised around 300 gigabases of sequencing data and about 90 million unique TCR sequences. A few DR-DQ haplotypes were treated as single units for association and clustering because of strong linkage in the cohort. The study combined high-throughput TCR immunosequencing, statistical association of individual TCRs with disease status, and machine learning to predict cytomegalovirus infection status. On the study overall, not on this receptor specifically: Three of the identified cytomegalovirus-associated TCR beta chains were confirmed in vitro to be specific for cytomegalovirus antigens. Because the 87-base-pair reads could not distinguish some IMGT-functional V segments, including TRBV6-2 and TRBV6-3, those segments were excluded. Linkage disequilibrium might explain the correlated functional status among segregating V segments, but an unknown experimental factor could not be excluded. In the study, approximately 160 TCR beta chains were listed as associated with cytomegalovirus. Several of the top co-occurrence clusters appeared to be linked to parvovirus B19, influenza, CMV and Epstein-Barr virus, according to a later analysis. Broadly in line with IMGT annotations, most TCR beta V segments showed up in productive rearrangements about 90% or about 30% of the time in an earlier analysis of 450 to 750 of the donors. The authors suggested that the approach could potentially be extended to other disease states and immunological phenotypes. In both the original and validation cohorts, the classifier was reported to diagnose cytomegalovirus status with high specificity and sensitivity. When HLA alleles, especially DR and DQ, strongly co-occurred, attributing TCR associations to individual alleles was difficult. Specific HLA alleles were associated with roughly 16,000 TCR beta sequences at a false discovery rate of 0.05 in a later analysis. Sequencing depth was assumed to be roughly uniform across donors in the presence/absence analyses, though that assumption may not hold. Because some donors lacked HLA typing at each locus, the association tests relied only on the typed subset. According to a later analysis, most CMV-associated TCR beta chains appeared to be HLA-restricted, and the HLA associations seemed to be driven largely by CMV exposure. A further reported finding was that TCR beta sequences accurately predicted the HLA-A and HLA-B alleles for most subjects in the first cohort. Compared with the approximately 670-donor mean, donors in an Asian-associated ancestry cluster had fewer N-insertions in productive TCRs, according to a later genetic analysis. A later analysis found that TCR association rates varied across HLA loci, with DRB1 alleles showing the most associated TCRs and HLA-C alleles the fewest. A later genetic analysis associated a missense DCLRE1C variant with V-gene and J-gene trimming of TCR beta chains, and an independent cohort replicated the association. Compared with equally common non-associated chains, HLA-associated TCR beta chains in a later analysis were more clonally expanded and had lower generation probabilities. Because counts were too low, some 17 rarely observed V segments, including chromosome 9 orphons, were excluded from the earlier analysis of some 540 of the donors. For the cohort, immune exposure information was limited to CMV serostatus. A group of highly shared sequence variants was considered likely to be a technical artifact of the sequencing pipeline. This cohort had only TCR beta chains sequenced, and the lack of alpha or paired-chain data limited which features could be detected. While some public TCRs were present in many individuals, most TCR sequences turned up only very rarely across donors.

CDR1 and CDR2 are read off the germline V gene (reference sequence) as GTSNPN and SVGIG. The junction shows trimming of 5 bases on V and 12 bases on J, plus 17 bases between the germline ends. The CDR3 sequence holds 12 residues, the cysteine and phenylalanine included. CDR3 DNA only is kept here, 36 bases in frame from base 1. Preparation of the library involved the immunoSEQ multiplex PCR assay. For the multiplex PCR, a mixture combining 60 forward primers for TCR Vbeta segments and 13 reverse primers for TCR Jbeta segments was used. A multiplex PCR assay on genomic DNA amplified the CDR3 region of rearranged TCR beta genes. On the Illumina HiSeq System, the amplified TCR beta libraries were sequenced as 87-base-pair reads. As for the authors' bioinformatics: Across the 500 to 700 repertoires, a later analysis counted tens of millions of unique TCR beta chains, 8.5 million to 12 million of which were shared by at least two donors. Raw reads were error-corrected and collapsed into unique sequences with a nearest-neighbor algorithm that merged closely related sequences to remove PCR and sequencing errors. To assign V, D and J gene segments, CDR3 sequences were aligned to IMGT reference sequences. For a sequence to be retained, a match of at least six nucleotides to both a V gene segment and a J gene segment was required. Rearrangements were classified as productive when the CDR3 lacked stop codons and remained in frame with V and J, and all other rearrangements were classified as non-productive. CDR3 was defined by IMGT convention, running from the second conserved V-encoded cysteine to the conserved J-encoded phenylalanine. The earlier analysis of some 580 of the donors excluded any sequence lacking an unambiguous match to a single V gene segment. An earlier analysis of 500 to 700 of the donors classified V segments as functional when productive rearrangements were above 56.7% and as segregating when the standard deviation between donors was above 5%. A statistical classification framework was developed to diagnose cytomegalovirus status using the catalog of TCR beta chain sequences. In a later analysis, V and J genes were assigned by comparing TCR nucleotide sequences against IMGT/GENE-DB human TR gene sequences. The TCRdist pipeline was used in a later analysis to assign CDR3 sequences and most-parsimonious VDJ recombination scenarios. A later analysis defined each TCR beta chain by its CDR3 amino acid sequence plus V-gene family, and excluded reads lacking a unique V-gene family. To address suspected cross-contamination and a sequencing artifact, a later analysis removed around 600 highly shared, low-generation-probability nucleotide sequences. In a later analysis, a clonal expansion index for each public chain was calculated from normalized within-repertoire ranks of inferred template counts. In a later analysis, generation probabilities were computed using a VDJ recombination model fitted to out-of-frame rearrangements, and the results were checked against IGoR. In a later analysis, TCR-TCR, TCR-HLA and TCR-CMV co-occurrence was scored with hypergeometric tests, and a repertoire-size bias correction was applied to TCR pairs. A later analysis estimated false discovery rates by permuting HLA or CMV assignments 20 times. In a later analysis, co-occurring TCRs were grouped with DBSCAN, and TCRdist sequence similarity was added when clustering was performed within HLA-allele-positive subsets. For co-occurrence clustering, repertoires with fewer than 30,000 or more than 120,000 public chains were excluded, along with several repertoires with anomalous nucleotide sharing. TCRdb's version of the immuneACCESS table is confined to in-frame rearrangements and falls short of the full clone set. An unresolved V gene accounts for under half of the shortfall where checked; the remainder is of unknown origin. Clone size and the V and J calls come from that table; the DNA yielded D and trimming. This sample is represented by approximately 160,000 clones; around 78% of them were singletons. Jointly, the top ten make up 0.95% to 1.1% of the sample.

Recombination connected TRBV30 to TRBJ2-1, and possibly TRBD2, on 5 matching bases. The sequencing input was PBMCs. The sequence derives from a woman aged 40 to 50 in good health and CMV-seronegative. The CDR3 has the sequence CAWGELVSGQFF. In nucleotides, the sequence is TGTGCCTGGGGGGAACTAGTATCCGGGCAGTTCTTC.